There are a few counts of the clone carrying this T cell receptor (beta chain). Its specificity is not known. These data belong to a study of cytomegalovirus exposure and HLA in healthy donors. About the study: Approximately 200 million T cells yielded some 120 million unique TCR beta sequences in earlier analysis.

CDR1 and CDR2 from the germline V gene are MGHRA and YSYEKL. V trimming: 2 bases; J trimming: 4 bases; junction bases outside the gene matches: 3. The CDR3 contains 16 residues. Healthy individuals who donated bone marrow served as the donors. Whole-study results and caveats: Presence/absence analyses assumed roughly uniform sequencing depth across donors, which may not hold. TCR beta chains numbering under 200 were designated cytomegalovirus-associated.

PCR involved 60 Vbeta and 13 Jbeta primers. Profiled with immunoSEQ multiplex PCR; TCRdb holds only in-frame clones, not every one. Of about 130,000 clones in the sample, over 70% were seen once. Sequencing was carried out using PBMCs. This receptor was taken from a middle-aged man in good health and CMV-seronegative. The chain joins TRBV4-1 to TRBJ2-2, with 11 positions matching TRBD2. The DNA of the CDR3 is TGCGCCAGCAGCCAAACAGGGACTAGCGGCACCGGGGAGCTGTTTTTT. This encodes CASSQTGTSGTGELFF.